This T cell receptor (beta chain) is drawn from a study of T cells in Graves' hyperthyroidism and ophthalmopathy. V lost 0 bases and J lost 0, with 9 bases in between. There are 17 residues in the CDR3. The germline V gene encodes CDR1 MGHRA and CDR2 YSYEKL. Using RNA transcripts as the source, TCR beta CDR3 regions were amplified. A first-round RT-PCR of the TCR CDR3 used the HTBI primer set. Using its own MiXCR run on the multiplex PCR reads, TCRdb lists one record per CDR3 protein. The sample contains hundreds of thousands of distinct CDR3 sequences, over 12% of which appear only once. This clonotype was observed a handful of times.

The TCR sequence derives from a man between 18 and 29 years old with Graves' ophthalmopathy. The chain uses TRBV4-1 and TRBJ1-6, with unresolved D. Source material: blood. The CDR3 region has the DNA TGCGCCAGCAGCCAAGAAACACAGAGCTCCTATAATTCACCCCTCCACTTT. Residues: CASSQETQSSYNSPLHF.